This T cell receptor beta chain was obtained from a study of cytomegalovirus exposure and HLA in healthy donors. Primers for the PCR totalled 60 Vbeta and 13 Jbeta. Libraries were prepared by immunoSEQ multiplex PCR; TCRdb keeps only in-frame clonotypes and omits some of them. Among under 200,000 clones listed, over 70% were seen once. The CDR3 has 13 residues. Trimming removed 4 bases from V and 3 bases from J; junction bases left unmatched: 2. CDR1 is SGHTS, CDR2 YDEGEE, per germline. What was sequenced was PBMCs. This chain connects TRBV5-8 to TRBJ2-5, with 8 bases fitting TRBD2. The clonotype comes from a woman between 50 and 59 years old in good health and CMV-seronegative. This CDR3 reads CASSRLAKETQYF. The CDR3 DNA reads as TGTGCCAGCAGCAGACTAGCGAAAGAGACCCAGTACTTC.